This is a list of T cell receptor beta chains from one sample in a study of molecular identifiers for immune sequencing clone quantification. TCRdb used MiXCR to reprocess the PCR reads, holding one entry per CDR3 protein. Of some 650,000 distinct CDR3 sequences detected, about 20% appear once; the ten largest clones hold roughly 0.85%. Sequencing was done on a sample of naive CD8+ T cells from blood, with Jurkat cell RNA spiked in. These receptor sequences come from a human donor in good health. Some libraries in this study had Jurkat cell RNA spiked in. Each CDR3 is given with its conserved first and last residue. Fields, in order: V gene, clone size, D gene, J gene, CDR3 protein, CDR3 DNA. A D gene is named only where the DNA matches it firmly. Not every row has a clone size; where given, it reads once, few, many or a size class.

V gene: TRBV7-2
clone size: many
D gene: -
J gene: TRBJ2-7
CDR3 protein: CASSSVSYEQYF
CDR3 DNA: TGTGCCAGCAGCTCTGTATCCTACGAGCAGTACTTC

V gene: TRBV19
clone size: -
D gene: -
J gene: TRBJ2-5
CDR3 protein: CASSLDGGLGETQCF
CDR3 DNA: TGTGCCAGTAGTTTAGACGGGGGATTAGGGGAGACCCAGTGCTTC

V gene: TRBV6-2/TRBV6-3
clone size: -
D gene: TRBD1
J gene: TRBJ1-2
CDR3 protein: CASRLTGFYYGYAF
CDR3 DNA: TGTGCCAGCAGATTGACAGGGTTCTACTATGGCTACGCCTTC

V gene: TRBV25-1
clone size: many
D gene: TRBD1
J gene: TRBJ2-7
CDR3 protein: CASSEPTGLAQYF
CDR3 DNA: TGTGCCAGCAGTGAGCCGACAGGGTTGGCACAGTACTTC

V gene: TRBV6-1
clone size: -
D gene: -
J gene: TRBJ2-7
CDR3 protein: CAAGTTPTYEQYF
CDR3 DNA: TGTGCCGCAGGGACCACTCCAACCTACGAGCAGTACTTC

V gene: TRBV5-6
clone size: many
D gene: TRBD1
J gene: TRBJ1-1
CDR3 protein: CASSWQPGQGRTEAFF
CDR3 DNA: TGTGCCAGCAGCTGGCAACCGGGACAGGGAAGGACTGAAGCTTTCTTT

V gene: TRBV6-5
clone size: many
D gene: TRBD2
J gene: TRBJ2-3
CDR3 protein: CASSLVRGGGESDTQYF
CDR3 DNA: TGTGCCAGCAGCCTCGTGCGAGGCGGGGGGGAGTCAGATACGCAGTATTTT

V gene: TRBV12-3/TRBV12-4
clone size: many
D gene: -
J gene: TRBJ2-6
CDR3 protein: CASSPEGANVLTF
CDR3 DNA: TGTGCCAGCAGCCCAGAGGGGGCCAACGTCCTGACTTTC

V gene: TRBV7-3
clone size: -
D gene: -
J gene: TRBJ2-5
CDR3 protein: CASSPGHRGEETQYF
CDR3 DNA: TGTGCCAGCAGCCCAGGGCATAGGGGGGAGGAGACCCAGTACTTC

V gene: TRBV28
clone size: -
D gene: -
J gene: TRBJ1-1
CDR3 protein: CANSLSGPGNTEAFF
CDR3 DNA: TGTGCCAACAGTTTATCAGGGCCGGGGAACACTGAAGCTTTCTTT